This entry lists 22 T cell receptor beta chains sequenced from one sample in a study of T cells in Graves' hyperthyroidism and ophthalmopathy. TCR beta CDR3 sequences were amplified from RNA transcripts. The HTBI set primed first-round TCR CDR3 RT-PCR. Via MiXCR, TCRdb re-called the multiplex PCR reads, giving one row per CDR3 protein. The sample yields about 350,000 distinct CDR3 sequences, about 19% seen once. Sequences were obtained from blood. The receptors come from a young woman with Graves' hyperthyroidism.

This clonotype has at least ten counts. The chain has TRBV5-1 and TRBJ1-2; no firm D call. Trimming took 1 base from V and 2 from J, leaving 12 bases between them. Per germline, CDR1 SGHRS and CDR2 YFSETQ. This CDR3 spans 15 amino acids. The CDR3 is CASSLRGDLNYGYTF. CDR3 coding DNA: TGCGCCAGCAGCTTGAGAGGAGACTTGAACTATGGCTACACCTTC.

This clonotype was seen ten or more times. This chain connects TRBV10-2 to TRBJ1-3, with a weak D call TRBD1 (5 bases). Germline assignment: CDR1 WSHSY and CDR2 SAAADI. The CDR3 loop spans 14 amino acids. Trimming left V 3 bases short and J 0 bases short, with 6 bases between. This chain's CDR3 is CASSEGHSGNTIYF. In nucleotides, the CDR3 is TGCGCCAGCAGTGAAGGACACTCTGGAAACACCATATATTTT.

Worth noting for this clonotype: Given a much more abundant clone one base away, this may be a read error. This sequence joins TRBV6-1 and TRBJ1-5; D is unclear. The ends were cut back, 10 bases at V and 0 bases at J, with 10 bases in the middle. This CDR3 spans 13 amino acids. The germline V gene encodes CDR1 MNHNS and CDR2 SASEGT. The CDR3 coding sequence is TGTGCCACCACCAGCTATAGCAATCAGCCCCAGCATTTT. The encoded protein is CATTSYSNQPQHF.

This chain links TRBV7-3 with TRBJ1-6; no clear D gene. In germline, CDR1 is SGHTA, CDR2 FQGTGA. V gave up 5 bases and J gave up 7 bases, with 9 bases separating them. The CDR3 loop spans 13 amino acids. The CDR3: CASSPMRNSPLHF. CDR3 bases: TGTGCCAGCAGCCCCATGCGGAATTCACCCCTCCACTTT.

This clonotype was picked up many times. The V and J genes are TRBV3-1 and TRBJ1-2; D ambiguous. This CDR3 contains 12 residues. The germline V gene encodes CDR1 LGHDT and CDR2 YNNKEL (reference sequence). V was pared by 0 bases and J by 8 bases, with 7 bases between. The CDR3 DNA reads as TGTGCCAGCAGCCAAGATTTCCGGGGCTACACCTTC. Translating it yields CASSQDFRGYTF. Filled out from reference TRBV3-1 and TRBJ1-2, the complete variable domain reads DTAVSQTPKYLVTQMGNDKSIKCEQNLGHDTMYWYKQDSKKFLKIMFSYNNKELIINETVPNRFSPKSPDKAHLNLHINSLELGDSAVYFCASSQDFRGYTFGSGTRLTVV.

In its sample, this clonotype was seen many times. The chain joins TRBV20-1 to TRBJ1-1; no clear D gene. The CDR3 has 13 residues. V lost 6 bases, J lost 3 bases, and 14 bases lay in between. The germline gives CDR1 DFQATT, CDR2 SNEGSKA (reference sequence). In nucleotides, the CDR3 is TGCAGTGCATTTAGGGTATCGGACACTGAAGCTTTCTTT. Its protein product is CSAFRVSDTEAFF.

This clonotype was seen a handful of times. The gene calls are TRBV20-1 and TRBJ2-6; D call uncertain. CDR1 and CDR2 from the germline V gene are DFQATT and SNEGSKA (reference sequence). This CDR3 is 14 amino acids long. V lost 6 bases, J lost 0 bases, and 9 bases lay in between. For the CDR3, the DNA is TGCAGTGCCCCTCCGGTCTCTGGGGCCAACGTCCTGACTTTC. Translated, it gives CSAPPVSGANVLTF.

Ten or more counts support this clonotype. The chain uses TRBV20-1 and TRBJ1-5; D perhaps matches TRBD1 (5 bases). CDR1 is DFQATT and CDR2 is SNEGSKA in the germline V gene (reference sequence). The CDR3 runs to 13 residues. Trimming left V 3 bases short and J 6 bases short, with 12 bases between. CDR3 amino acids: CSARTRDLQPQHF. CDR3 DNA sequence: TGCAGTGCTAGGACGCGGGACCTTCAGCCCCAGCATTTT.

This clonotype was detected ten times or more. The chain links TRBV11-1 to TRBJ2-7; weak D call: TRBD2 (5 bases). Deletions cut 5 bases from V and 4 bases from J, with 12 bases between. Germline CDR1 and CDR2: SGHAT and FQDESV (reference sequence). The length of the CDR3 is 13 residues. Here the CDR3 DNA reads TGTGCCAGCAGCCAAGGACGGACTTACGAGCAGTACTTC. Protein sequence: CASSQGRTYEQYF.

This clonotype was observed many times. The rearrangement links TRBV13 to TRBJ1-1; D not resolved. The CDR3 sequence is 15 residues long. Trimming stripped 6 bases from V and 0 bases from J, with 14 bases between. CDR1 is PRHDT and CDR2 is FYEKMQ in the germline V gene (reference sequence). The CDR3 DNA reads TGTGCCAGCAGTCGTCCAGAGGCGATGAACACTGAAGCTTTCTTT. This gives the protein CASSRPEAMNTEAFF.

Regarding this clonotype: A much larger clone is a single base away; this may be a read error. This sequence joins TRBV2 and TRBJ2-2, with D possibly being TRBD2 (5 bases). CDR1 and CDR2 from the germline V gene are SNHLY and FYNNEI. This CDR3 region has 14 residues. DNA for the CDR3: TGTGCCAGCAGTGATGATTATATCGTCGGGGAGCTGTGTTTT. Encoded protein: CASSDDYIVGELCF.

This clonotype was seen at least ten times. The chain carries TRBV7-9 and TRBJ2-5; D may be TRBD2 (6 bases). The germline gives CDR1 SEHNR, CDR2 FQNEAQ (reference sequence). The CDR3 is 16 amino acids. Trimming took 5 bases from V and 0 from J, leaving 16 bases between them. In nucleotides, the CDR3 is TGTGCCAGCAGCACCTTCCGCGGGAAGAACCAAGAGACCCAGTACTTC. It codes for CASSTFRGKNQETQYF.

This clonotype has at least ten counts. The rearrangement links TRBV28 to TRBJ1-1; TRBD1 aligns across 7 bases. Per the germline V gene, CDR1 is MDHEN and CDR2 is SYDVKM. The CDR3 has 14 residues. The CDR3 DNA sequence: TGTGCTGTGAGGGGGCAAATACCTAACACTGAAGCTTTCTTT. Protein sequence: CAVRGQIPNTEAFF.

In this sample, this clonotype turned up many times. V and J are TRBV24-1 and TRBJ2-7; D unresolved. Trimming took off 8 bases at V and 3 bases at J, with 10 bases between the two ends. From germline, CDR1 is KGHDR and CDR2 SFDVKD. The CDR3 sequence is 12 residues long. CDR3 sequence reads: CATNPTVYEQYF. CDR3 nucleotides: TGTGCCACCAACCCAACGGTCTACGAGCAGTACTTC.

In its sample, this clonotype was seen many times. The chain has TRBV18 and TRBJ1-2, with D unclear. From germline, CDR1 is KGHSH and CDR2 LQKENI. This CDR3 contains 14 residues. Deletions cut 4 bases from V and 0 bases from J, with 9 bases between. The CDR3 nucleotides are TGTGCCAGCTCACACGGGGAATCTAACTATGGCTACACCTTC. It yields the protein CASSHGESNYGYTF. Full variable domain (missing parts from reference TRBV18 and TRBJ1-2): NAGVMQNPRHLVRRRGQEARLRCSPMKGHSHVYWYRQLPEEGLKFMVYLQKENIIDESGMPKERFSAEFPKEGPSILRIQQVVRGDSAAYFCASSHGESNYGYTFGSGTRLTVV.

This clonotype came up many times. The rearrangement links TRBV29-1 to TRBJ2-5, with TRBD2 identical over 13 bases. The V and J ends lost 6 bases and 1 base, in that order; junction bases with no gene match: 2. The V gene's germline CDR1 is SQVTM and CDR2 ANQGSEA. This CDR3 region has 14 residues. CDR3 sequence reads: CSVGLAGIQETQYF. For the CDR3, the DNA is TGCAGCGTGGGACTAGCGGGGATCCAAGAGACCCAGTACTTC.

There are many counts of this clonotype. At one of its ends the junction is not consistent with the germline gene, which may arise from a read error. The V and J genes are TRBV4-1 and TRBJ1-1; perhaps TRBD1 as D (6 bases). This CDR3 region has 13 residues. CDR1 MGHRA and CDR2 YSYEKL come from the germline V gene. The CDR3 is CASSQDRNTEAFF. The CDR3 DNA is TGTGCCAGCAGCCAGGACAGAAACACTGAAGCTTTCTTT.

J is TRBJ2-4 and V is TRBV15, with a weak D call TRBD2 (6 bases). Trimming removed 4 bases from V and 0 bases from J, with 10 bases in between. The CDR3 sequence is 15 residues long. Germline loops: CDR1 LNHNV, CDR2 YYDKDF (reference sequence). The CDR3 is CATSMRGIAKNIQYF. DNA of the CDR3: TGTGCCACCAGCATGCGGGGAATAGCCAAAAACATTCAGTACTTC.

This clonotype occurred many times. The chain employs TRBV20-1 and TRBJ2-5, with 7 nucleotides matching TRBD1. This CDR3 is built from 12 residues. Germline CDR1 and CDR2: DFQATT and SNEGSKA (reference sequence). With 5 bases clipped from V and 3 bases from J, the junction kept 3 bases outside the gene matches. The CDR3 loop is CSADGQEETQYF. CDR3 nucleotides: TGCAGTGCTGATGGACAGGAAGAGACCCAGTACTTC.

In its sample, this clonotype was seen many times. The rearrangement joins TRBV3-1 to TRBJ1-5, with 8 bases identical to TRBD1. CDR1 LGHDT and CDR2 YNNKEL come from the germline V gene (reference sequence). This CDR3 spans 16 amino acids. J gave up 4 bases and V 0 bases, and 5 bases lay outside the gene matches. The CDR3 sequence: CASSQDRNRGNQPQHF. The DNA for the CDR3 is TGTGCCAGCAGCCAAGATCGTAACAGGGGGAATCAGCCCCAGCATTTT. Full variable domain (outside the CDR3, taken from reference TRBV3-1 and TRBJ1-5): DTAVSQTPKYLVTQMGNDKSIKCEQNLGHDTMYWYKQDSKKFLKIMFSYNNKELIINETVPNRFSPKSPDKAHLNLHINSLELGDSAVYFCASSQDRNRGNQPQHFGDGTRLSIL.

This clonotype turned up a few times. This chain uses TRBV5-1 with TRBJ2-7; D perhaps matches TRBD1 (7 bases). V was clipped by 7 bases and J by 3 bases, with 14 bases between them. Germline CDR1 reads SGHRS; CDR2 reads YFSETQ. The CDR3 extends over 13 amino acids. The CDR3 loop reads CASRQGLYYEQYF. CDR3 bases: TGCGCCAGCCGACAGGGACTCTACTACGAGCAGTACTTC. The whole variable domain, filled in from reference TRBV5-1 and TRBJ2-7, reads KAGVTQTPRYLIKTRGQQVTLSCSPISGHRSVSWYQQTPGQGLQFLFEYFSETQRNKGNFPGRFSGRQFSNSRSEMNVSTLELGDSALYLCASRQGLYYEQYFGPGTRLTVT.

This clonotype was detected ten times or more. The DNA for the CDR3 is TGTGCCAGCAGCTCCAGTGGGAACACTGAAGCTTTCTTT. Translated: CASSSSGNTEAFF. V usage is TRBV7-9 and J usage is TRBJ1-1, with D unclear. Germline CDR1 is SEHNR and CDR2 is FQNEAQ (reference sequence). V lost 4 bases and J lost 1, with 7 bases in between. CDR3 length: 13 residues. The full variable domain, with the rest looked up from reference TRBV7-9 and TRBJ1-1, is DTGVSQNPRHKITKRGQNVTFRCDPISEHNRLYWYRQTLGQGPEFLTYFQNEAQLEKSRLLSDRFSAERPKGSFSTLEIQRTEQGDSAMYLCASSSSGNTEAFFGQGTRLTVV.